This record concerns one TCR beta chain sequence. Its target is not known. One end of the junction does not line up with germline, which may come from a read error. This sample includes further DNA sequences coding for the same CDR3. The entry originates in a study of PD-1 blockade in classical Hodgkin lymphoma. General study findings and limits: The authors have not defined what causes the repertoire differences, possibly disease activity or prior therapy. Newly diagnosed patients had baseline TCR diversity that was reportedly lower than that of healthy donors.

The table came from immunoSEQ multiplex PCR; TCRdb's copy has only in-frame clones and leaves some out. The table has about 3,200 clones, approximately 70% seen once. The time point is: newly diagnosed, previously untreated cHL patient sample. Isolated CD8+ T cells were derived from thawed PBMCs through magnetic negative selection. PBMCs from patients with newly diagnosed, untreated classical Hodgkin lymphoma served as a comparison group for the relapsed/refractory trial patients. Germline CDR1 MRHNA, CDR2 SNTAGT. The CDR3 runs to 16 residues. The chain employs TRBV6-4 and TRBJ2-1; 14 bases line up with TRBD2. The TCR comes from a human donor with classical Hodgkin lymphoma. The specimen sequenced was CD8+ T cells from blood. CDR3 sequence reads: CASTRLAGGPGNEQFF. In DNA form, the CDR3 reads TGTGCCAGCACCCGACTAGCGGGAGGGCCGGGTAATGAGCAATTCTTC.